Below are 11 T cell receptor beta chains sequenced from a single sample in a study of healthy donors' naive CD4 and CD8 T cells. TCR libraries were built from 450 to 650 ng of total RNA by linear amplification. TCRdb analysed the reads with MiXCR anew, one entry per CDR3 protein. The sample includes about 200,000 distinct CDR3 sequences, 65% to 75% of them seen just once. Sequencing was done on a sample of naive CD4+ and CD8+ T cells sorted from blood, pooled from several donors. The receptor source for this set is a pool of human donors in good health; the sample pools cells from several healthy donors.

The V gene is TRBV6-5, the J gene TRBJ2-1; D call uncertain. Germline loops: CDR1 MNHEY, CDR2 SVGAGI. V was pared by 2 bases and J by 10 bases, with 9 bases between. This CDR3 comprises 12 residues. The chain's CDR3 is CASSYGKGEQFF. The CDR3 nucleotides read TGTGCCAGCAGTTACGGGAAAGGGGAGCAGTTCTTC.

The rearrangement uses TRBV5-1 and TRBJ1-6; 7 positions agree with TRBD1. In germline, CDR1 is SGHRS, CDR2 YFSETQ. V gave up 7 bases and J gave up 9 bases; unmatched junction bases: 10. This CDR3 is 14 amino acids long. The CDR3 reads CASRTTGKSSPLHF. The CDR3 coding sequence is TGCGCCAGCCGGACGACAGGGAAGTCTTCACCCCTCCACTTT.

This clonotype was seen a few times. The chain carries TRBV29-1 and TRBJ2-7, with a possible D match to TRBD1 (6 bases). Germline CDR1 SQVTM, CDR2 ANQGSEA. V lost 4 bases and J 8 bases, leaving 21 bases between the germline ends. The CDR3 runs to 14 residues. CDR3 sequence reads: CSVGHPGATGQQYF. The CDR3, as DNA: TGCAGCGTTGGCCATCCCGGGGCCACAGGGCAGCAGTACTTC.

The rearrangement uses TRBV11-1 and TRBJ2-7, with TRBD1 matching over 7 bases. The germline gives CDR1 SGHAT, CDR2 FQDESV (reference sequence). This CDR3 contains 14 residues. Germline trimming cut 6 bases from V and 0 bases from J; bases unmatched to any gene: 5. CDR3 sequence reads: CASRPGTVSYEQYF. As DNA, the CDR3 is TGTGCCAGCAGGCCCGGGACAGTCTCCTACGAGCAGTACTTC. Complete variable domain (other parts from reference TRBV11-1 and TRBJ2-7): EAEVAQSPRYKITEKSQAVAFWCDPISGHATLYWYRQILGQGPELLVQFQDESVVDDSQLPKDRFSAERLKGVDSTLKIQPAELGDSAMYLCASRPGTVSYEQYFGPGTRLTVT.

The genes are TRBV6-5 and TRBJ1-2; TRBD1 matches 7 bases. The germline V gene has CDR1 MNHEY and CDR2 SVGAGI. After removal of 6 bases from V and 5 bases from J, the junction contained 3 bases not matched to a gene. The CDR3 spans 12 residues. The CDR3 region is CASRPQGYGYTF. The CDR3 DNA follows: TGTGCCAGCAGACCACAGGGGTATGGCTACACCTTC.

The chain has TRBV29-1 and TRBJ2-1; no firm D call. Between the trimmed V and J ends, which lost 1 base and 1 base, there was a span of 11 bases. CDR1 and CDR2 (germline): SQVTM, ANQGSEA. The CDR3 sequence is 15 residues long. The CDR3 reads CSVEGSAPSYNEQFF. For the CDR3, the DNA is TGCAGCGTTGAAGGGTCGGCCCCGTCCTACAATGAGCAGTTCTTC.

As for this clonotype: Compared with germline, one end of the junction differs, possibly owing to a read error. This rearrangement joins TRBV27 to TRBJ1-1; no reliable D call. CDR3 length equals 13 residues. The V gene's germline CDR1 is MNHEY and CDR2 SMNVEV (reference sequence). The CDR3 nucleotides read TGTGCCAGCAGTTTGGACGGGAACACTGAAGCTTCCTTT. Amino acids: CASSLDGNTEASF.

The V gene is TRBV29-1, the J gene TRBJ2-1; possibly TRBD1 for D (5 bases). Germline-derived CDR1 and CDR2 are SQVTM and ANQGSEA. CDR3 size: 15 residues. With 4 bases removed from V and 8 bases from J, the gap between germline ends came to 21 bases. The CDR3 DNA follows: TGCAGCGTTGTACTAATGATAGGGGTAGGGGATGAGCAGTTCTTC. It translates to CSVVLMIGVGDEQFF.

The chain has TRBV5-6 and TRBJ2-5; no firm D call. This CDR3 comprises 15 residues. Germline lookup yields CDR1 SGHDT and CDR2 YYEEEE. Trimming removed 0 bases from V and 4 bases from J, with 13 bases in between. For the CDR3, the DNA is TGTGCCAGCAGCTTGGGCAGATTAGGTCGAGAGACCCAGTACTTC. Amino acid sequence: CASSLGRLGRETQYF. Full variable domain (missing parts from reference TRBV5-6 and TRBJ2-5): DAGVTQSPTHLIKTRGQQVTLRCSPKSGHDTVSWYQQALGQGPQFIFQYYEEEERQRGNFPDRFSGHQFPNYSSELNVNALLLGDSALYLCASSLGRLGRETQYFGPGTRLLVL.

J is TRBJ2-1 and V is TRBV19, with TRBD2 matching over 8 bases. The germline gives CDR1 LNHDA, CDR2 SQIVND (reference sequence). This CDR3 region has 13 residues. J gave up 6 bases and V 3 bases, and 1 base lay outside the gene matches. CDR3 loop: CASSMSGSNEQFF. As DNA, the CDR3 is TGTGCCAGTAGTATGAGCGGGAGCAATGAGCAGTTCTTC.

The chain recombines TRBV20-1 with TRBJ2-1; 13 bases are a match to TRBD2. The germline V gene encodes CDR1 DFQATT and CDR2 SNEGSKA (reference sequence). After removal of 1 base from V and 4 bases from J, the junction contained 1 base not matched to a gene. The CDR3 covers 15 residues. The CDR3 region has the DNA TGCAGTGCTAGAGGGACTAGCGGGAGATACAATGAGCAGTTCTTC. This gives the protein CSARGTSGRYNEQFF.